This T cell receptor beta chain was obtained from a study of cytomegalovirus exposure and HLA in healthy donors. Whole-study results and caveats: A list of approximately 160 TCR beta chains associated with cytomegalovirus was given. Per published reports, the classifier diagnosed cytomegalovirus status with high specificity and sensitivity. Within the 120 validation repertoires, first-cohort TCR clusters tended to co-occur, according to a later analysis.

Clones were read by immunoSEQ multiplex PCR, and TCRdb kept only the in-frame ones, dropping some. Among some 130,000 clones listed, roughly four fifths were seen once. The donors were in the roughly 110-subject validation cohort; that cohort was separate from the roughly 700-subject first cohort. Regarding this clone: Its antigen is not known.

This CDR3 has 14 amino acids. Looked up from germline, CDR1 is MGHDK and CDR2 is SYGVNS. Unmatched junction bases numbered 6, after V lost 8 bases and J lost 4 bases. The specimen sequenced was PBMCs. The receptor comes from a man younger than 45 in good health and CMV-seropositive. The chain is built from TRBV25-1 and TRBJ2-2; the match to TRBD2 covers 8 bases. CDR3 in DNA: TGTGCCAGCGTAGAGCGGGGGAGCACCGGGGAGCTGTTTTTT. This sequence encodes CASVERGSTGELFF.